This paragraph covers one TCR beta chain sequence. The CDR3 is made up of 12 amino acids. Germline loops: CDR1 SGHTA, CDR2 FQGNSA. V lost 3 bases and J 6 bases, leaving 9 bases between the germline ends. The record originates from a study of shared clonotypes between healthy human individuals. Study as a whole: Per donor, CD8 memory used one plate, CD8 naive used two, CD4 memory used three and CD4 naive used three.

Several immunoSEQ plates received, in even portions, the genomic DNA of each subset. Libraries were prepared by immunoSEQ multiplex PCR; TCRdb keeps only in-frame clonotypes and omits some of them. The sample holds roughly 2.5 million clones, over 85% seen once. Sequencing used naive CD4+ T cells sorted from blood. Subset: CD45RA+ positively selected. The TCR comes from a man younger than 30 in good health. The rearrangement links TRBV7-2 to TRBJ2-7; D is possibly TRBD2 (5 bases). In DNA form, the CDR3 reads TGTGCCAGCAGCTTTCGGGCGGGCGAGCAGTACTTC. It translates to CASSFRAGEQYF.